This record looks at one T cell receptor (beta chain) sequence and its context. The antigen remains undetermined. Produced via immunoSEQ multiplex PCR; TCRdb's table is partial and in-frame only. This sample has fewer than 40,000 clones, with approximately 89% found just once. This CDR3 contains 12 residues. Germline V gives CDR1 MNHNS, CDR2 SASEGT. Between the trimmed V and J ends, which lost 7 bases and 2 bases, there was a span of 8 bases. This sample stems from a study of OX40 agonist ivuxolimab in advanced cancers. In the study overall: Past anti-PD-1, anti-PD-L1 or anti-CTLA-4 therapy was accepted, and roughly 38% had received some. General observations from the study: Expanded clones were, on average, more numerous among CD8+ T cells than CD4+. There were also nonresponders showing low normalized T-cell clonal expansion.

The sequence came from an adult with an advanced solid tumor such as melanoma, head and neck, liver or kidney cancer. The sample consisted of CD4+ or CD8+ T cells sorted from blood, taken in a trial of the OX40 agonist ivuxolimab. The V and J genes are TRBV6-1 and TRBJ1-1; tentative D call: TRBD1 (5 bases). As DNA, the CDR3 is TGTGCCAGCAAAAGGGGAAACACTGAAGCTTTCTTT. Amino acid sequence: CASKRGNTEAFF.